This passage covers 32 T cell receptor beta chains from one sample sequenced in a study of Ad26.COV2.S vaccination and SARS-CoV-2 variants. The treatment denotes: roughly 20 received Ad26.COV2.S at low or high dose, single or two shots; roughly five received placebo; per-sample allocation not given. Samples analyzed were those drawn on day 63 after the first vaccine or placebo injection. Using immunoSEQ multiplex PCR, the repertoire was profiled, and TCRdb retains in-frame clones only, with some absent. The sample has a few hundred thousand clones; around 89% are singletons. Sequencing used peripheral blood, obtained in a trial of Ad26.COV2.S vaccine versus placebo. These receptors were taken from a person between 18 and 60 years old who received the Ad26.COV2.S COVID-19 vaccine or a placebo.

CDR3 sequence reads: CASSSDWAGPYNEQFF. The CDR3 DNA reads as TGTGCCAGCAGTTCCGACTGGGCGGGGCCCTACAATGAGCAGTTCTTC. The chain joins TRBV28 to TRBJ2-1; tentatively, D is TRBD2 (6 bases). V was trimmed by 4 bases and J by 2 bases, leaving 15 bases between them. The CDR3 loop spans 16 amino acids. Germline lookup yields CDR1 MDHEN and CDR2 SYDVKM.

V usage is TRBV4-1 and J usage is TRBJ2-2; D assignment may be TRBD1 or TRBD2 (5 bases each). This CDR3 comprises 16 residues. Trimming removed 3 bases at V and 2 bases at J, with 13 bases between. The germline CDR1 and CDR2 sequences are MGHRA and YSYEKL. The CDR3 region has the DNA TGCGCCAGCAGCCATTCCAGGGACCTAAACACCGGGGAGCTGTTTTTT. Translation gives CASSHSRDLNTGELFF.

The chain combines TRBV29-1 with TRBJ1-1; 8 bases map to TRBD1. V lost 6 bases, J lost 8 bases, and 2 bases stayed unmatched. This CDR3 comprises 10 residues. Germline V gene data show CDR1 as SQVTM and CDR2 as ANQGSEA. The DNA for the CDR3 is TGCAGCGTCAGGACAGGGGAAGCTTTCTTT. Encoded protein: CSVRTGEAFF. The variable domain in full, completed from reference TRBV29-1 and TRBJ1-1, reads SAVISQKPSRDICQRGTSLTIQCQVDSQVTMMFWYRQQPGQSLTLIATANQGSEATYESGFVIDKFPISRPNLTFSTLTVSNMSPEDSSIYLCSVRTGEAFFGQGTRLTVV.

The chain is built from TRBV29-1 and TRBJ1-1; D ambiguous. Germline CDR1 reads SQVTM; CDR2 reads ANQGSEA. The CDR3 is 14 amino acids. V shed 0 bases and J shed 3 bases, with 11 bases lying between them. Written as DNA, the CDR3 is TGCAGCGTTGAAGATCTCAACAGATACACTGAAGCTTTCTTT. It specifies CSVEDLNRYTEAFF.

This chain connects TRBV28 to TRBJ1-1, with D uncertain. The CDR3 spans 13 residues. Trimming took 2 bases from V and 1 from J, leaving 5 bases between them. Germline loops: CDR1 MDHEN, CDR2 SYDVKM. In DNA form, the CDR3 reads TGTGCCAGCAGTTTAGGCAGGAACACTGAAGCTTTCTTT. Residues: CASSLGRNTEAFF.

The chain employs TRBV28 and TRBJ1-2, with 7 bases that match TRBD1. The germline gives CDR1 MDHEN, CDR2 SYDVKM. After removal of 6 bases from V and 4 bases from J, the junction contained 11 bases not matched to a gene. The CDR3 sequence is 15 residues long. CDR3 loop: CASSDLTGTAYGYTF. The CDR3, as DNA: TGTGCCAGCAGCGATCTCACCGGGACAGCCTATGGCTACACCTTC.

The chain has TRBV19 and TRBJ2-5, with TRBD2 as a possible D gene (5 bases). CDR3 size: 14 residues. V was shortened by 3 bases and J by 5 bases, with 13 bases between the two germline ends. Germline V gene sequence: CDR1 LNHDA, CDR2 SQIVND (reference sequence). The chain's CDR3 is CASSILRGEETQYF. In nucleotides, the CDR3 is TGTGCCAGTAGTATCCTGCGTGGGGAGGAGACCCAGTACTTC.

The chain links TRBV29-1 to TRBJ2-7, with 8 positions matching TRBD1. V lost 6 bases to trimming and J lost 7 bases; unmatched junction nucleotides: 11. CDR1 is SQVTM and CDR2 is ANQGSEA in the germline V gene. The CDR3 extends over 13 amino acids. This chain's CDR3 is CSVKEDRVQEQYF. The CDR3 nucleotides read TGCAGCGTAAAGGAGGACAGGGTGCAGGAGCAGTACTTC.

V is TRBV29-1 and J is TRBJ2-7, with D possibly being TRBD1 (5 bases). CDR3 length equals 12 residues. The germline V and J ends were trimmed by 4 bases and 5 bases, with 12 bases remaining between them. Germline-derived CDR1 and CDR2 are SQVTM and ANQGSEA. CDR3 region: CSVAKGRNEQYF. In DNA, the CDR3 is TGCAGCGTTGCTAAGGGGCGGAACGAGCAGTACTTC.

J is TRBJ2-2 and V is TRBV5-1; D may be TRBD1 (5 bases). CDR1 is SGHRS and CDR2 is YFSETQ in the germline V gene. Trimming stripped 7 bases from V and 0 bases from J, with 10 bases between. CDR3 length: 14 residues. The CDR3 sequence is CASGDRTNTGELFF. In nucleotides, the CDR3 is TGCGCCAGCGGCGACAGAACGAACACCGGGGAGCTGTTTTTT. Variable domain in full (rest from reference TRBV5-1 and TRBJ2-2): KAGVTQTPRYLIKTRGQQVTLSCSPISGHRSVSWYQQTPGQGLQFLFEYFSETQRNKGNFPGRFSGRQFSNSRSEMNVSTLELGDSALYLCASGDRTNTGELFFGEGSRLTVL.

The gene calls are TRBV5-1 and TRBJ2-7; 7 bases match TRBD1. This CDR3 has 14 residues. Germline loops: CDR1 SGHRS, CDR2 YFSETQ. After removal of 0 bases from V and 4 bases from J, the junction contained 4 bases not matched to a gene. The CDR3 spells CASSLAGQQYEQYF. Written as DNA, the CDR3 is TGCGCCAGCAGCTTGGCGGGACAGCAGTACGAGCAGTACTTC.

The rearrangement links TRBV25-1 to TRBJ1-2; TRBD1 matches 7 bases. Losses at the gene ends were 6 bases for V and 7 bases for J; bases not matched to a gene: 8. This CDR3 has 13 residues. Germline values: CDR1 MGHDK, CDR2 SYGVNS. For the CDR3, the DNA is TGTGCCAGCAGCTCCGGGACAGAGGCTGGCTACACCTTC. Translated, it gives CASSSGTEAGYTF.

This chain joins TRBV19 and TRBJ2-2, with D possibly matching TRBD1 (5 bases). Per germline, CDR1 LNHDA and CDR2 SQIVND (reference sequence). The CDR3 runs 15 residues. The V and J ends lost 6 bases and 7 bases respectively, with 18 bases between them. Here the CDR3 reads CASRGQGGGSGELFF. The CDR3 nucleotides read TGTGCCAGTAGAGGGCAGGGTGGCGGCAGCGGGGAGCTGTTTTTT.

This clone was observed a few times. The chain couples TRBV11-2 to TRBJ1-6, with a possible D match to TRBD1 (5 bases). The ends were cut back, 5 bases at V and 7 bases at J, with 9 bases in the middle. Germline V lookup: CDR1 SGHAT, CDR2 FQNNGV. The CDR3 consists of 13 residues. Here the CDR3 reads CASSDTGNSPLHF. CDR3 DNA: TGTGCCAGCAGCGATACAGGCAATTCACCCCTCCACTTT.

The chain links TRBV7-8 to TRBJ2-2, with TRBD1 identical over 7 bases. Germline lookup yields CDR1 SGHVS and CDR2 FQNEAQ. The J segment lost 6 bases and the V segment lost 4 bases, leaving 5 bases of the junction unmatched. This CDR3 region has 14 residues. CDR3 sequence (DNA): TGTGCCAGCAGCTCGACAGGGCGAGCCGGGGAGCTGTTTTTT. The encoded protein is CASSSTGRAGELFF.

This clone was picked up one time. This chain links TRBV24-1 with TRBJ1-2; TRBD1 agrees at 9 bases. The length of the CDR3 is 14 residues. Per germline, CDR1 KGHDR and CDR2 SFDVKD. The ends lost 4 bases at V and 5 bases at J; junction bases unmatched: 4. The CDR3 DNA is TGTGCCACCAGTGACTGGACAGGGGAATATGGCTACACCTTC. It specifies CATSDWTGEYGYTF.

This chain links TRBV5-5 with TRBJ2-1, with D perhaps matching TRBD2 (5 bases). V lost 6 bases and J lost 0, with 13 bases in between. This CDR3 is built from 15 residues. Germline-derived CDR1 and CDR2 are SGHKS and YYEKEE (reference sequence). In nucleotides, the CDR3 is TGTGCCAGCACCCGTGAAGGGAGCTCCTACAATGAGCAGTTCTTC. Translated: CASTREGSSYNEQFF.

The chain couples TRBV5-1 to TRBJ2-7; TRBD2 agrees at 7 bases. CDR1 is SGHRS and CDR2 is YFSETQ in the germline V gene. CDR3 length equals 16 residues. V was clipped by 4 bases and J by 4 bases; unmatched bases: 14. In DNA, the CDR3 is TGCGCCAGCAGCCCTGGACGGGGGGTAGTCGCTTACGAGCAGTACTTC. Amino acids: CASSPGRGVVAYEQYF.

The rearrangement links TRBV19 to TRBJ2-2, with D maybe TRBD1 (5 bases). Germline CDR1 is LNHDA and CDR2 is SQIVND (reference sequence). There are 18 residues in the CDR3. Between the trimmed V and J ends, which lost 4 bases and 1 base, there was a span of 19 bases. The CDR3 DNA is TGTGCCAGTAGTAAAGGAGTAACAGGAAATATGAACACCGGGGAGCTGTTTTTT. It is translated as CASSKGVTGNMNTGELFF.

The CDR3 sequence: CASSQEGQSAYEQYF. In nucleotides, the CDR3 is TGCGCCAGCAGCCAGGAGGGACAGTCAGCCTACGAGCAGTACTTC. The chain is built from TRBV4-1 and TRBJ2-7; the D gene is possibly TRBD1 (7 bases). This CDR3 region has 15 residues. Trimming pared 3 bases from V and 2 bases from J, leaving 14 bases between. Looked up from germline, CDR1 is MGHRA and CDR2 is YSYEKL.

The chain recombines TRBV14 with TRBJ2-7; D might be TRBD1 or TRBD2, each matching 5 bases. The CDR3 is 14 residues long. Germline CDR1 and CDR2: SGHDN and FVKESK. With 0 bases removed from V and 5 bases from J, the gap between germline ends came to 11 bases. The CDR3 region has the DNA TGTGCCAGCAGCCAAGATCATTGGGGGAACGAGCAGTACTTC. This translates into CASSQDHWGNEQYF.

This rearrangement joins TRBV29-1 to TRBJ2-7, with D uncertain. Germline V gene data show CDR1 as SQVTM and CDR2 as ANQGSEA. The CDR3 is 13 amino acids. V was clipped by 1 base and J by 3 bases, with 10 bases between them. CDR3 loop: CSVEGGDVYEQYF. CDR3 DNA: TGCAGCGTTGAAGGAGGTGATGTCTACGAGCAGTACTTC.

V is TRBV14 and J is TRBJ1-2; tentative D call: TRBD1 (5 bases). This CDR3 comprises 15 residues. The germline V and J ends were trimmed by 8 bases and 2 bases, with 18 bases remaining between them. Germline values: CDR1 SGHDN, CDR2 FVKESK. CDR3 DNA sequence: TGTGCCAGCGGTCCTGCCGGGGGGGTAAACTATGGCTACACCTTC. Amino acids: CASGPAGGVNYGYTF.

This chain joins TRBV19 and TRBJ2-2; TRBD1 matches at 8 bases. With V trimmed by 10 bases and J by 6 bases, 13 bases remained unmatched. This CDR3 region has 15 residues. Germline V gene data show CDR1 as LNHDA and CDR2 as SQIVND (reference sequence). Here the CDR3 reads CAILLWSGGPGELFF. CDR3 DNA: TGTGCCATCTTGCTATGGTCAGGGGGCCCCGGGGAGCTGTTTTTT.

J is TRBJ2-1 and V is TRBV5-1, with 11 bases that match TRBD2. The germline gives CDR1 SGHRS, CDR2 YFSETQ. The ends lost 4 bases at V and 1 base at J; junction bases unmatched: 4. This CDR3 is built from 16 residues. The CDR3 sequence: CASSTLAGGSYNEQFF. CDR3 nucleotides: TGCGCCAGCAGCACGCTAGCGGGGGGTTCCTACAATGAGCAGTTCTTC.

V is TRBV3-1 (or the pseudogene TRBV3-2) and J is TRBJ1-5; D is uncertain. The germline V and J ends were trimmed by 3 bases and 7 bases, with 7 bases remaining between them. The germline V gene encodes CDR1 LGHDT and CDR2 YNNKEL (reference sequence). The CDR3 has 12 residues. This chain's CDR3 is CASSQAGQPQHF. CDR3 nucleotide sequence: TGTGCCAGCAGCCAGGCGGGGCAGCCCCAGCATTTT.

This clone was detected a few times. This chain connects TRBV6-1 to TRBJ2-5; the match to TRBD1 covers 10 bases. There are 14 residues in the CDR3. The V and J ends lost 3 bases and 5 bases, in that order; junction bases with no gene match: 3. CDR1 MNHNS and CDR2 SASEGT come from the germline V gene. The CDR3 region has the DNA TGTGCCAGCAGTGAGGGACAGGGGATCGAGACCCAGTACTTC. It codes for CASSEGQGIETQYF.

This chain joins TRBV7-3 and TRBJ2-1; 9 bases line up with TRBD1. This CDR3 is built from 16 residues. Germline V lookup: CDR1 SGHTA, CDR2 FQGTGA. Unmatched junction bases numbered 6, after V lost 5 bases and J lost 1 base. DNA of the CDR3: TGTGCCAGCAGCCCTAAGACAGGGGGGTCCTACAATGAGCAGTTCTTC. Protein sequence: CASSPKTGGSYNEQFF.

V gene TRBV18 combines with J gene TRBJ1-3, with TRBD1 identical over 8 bases. J lost 0 bases, V lost 3 bases, and 10 bases had no gene match. Germline values: CDR1 KGHSH, CDR2 LQKENI. This CDR3 is built from 18 residues. CDR3 sequence reads: CASSPKLGTGLSGNTIYF. CDR3 DNA sequence: TGTGCCAGCTCACCCAAACTCGGGACAGGACTCTCTGGAAACACCATATATTTT.

The chain has TRBV7-9 and TRBJ2-2; D call uncertain. The CDR3 extends over 13 amino acids. The germline V and J ends were trimmed by 2 bases and 3 bases, with 4 bases remaining between them. Germline CDR1 SEHNR, CDR2 FQNEAQ (reference sequence). CDR3 sequence reads: CASSLQYTGELFF. In DNA form, the CDR3 reads TGTGCCAGCAGCTTACAGTACACCGGGGAGCTGTTTTTT. The full variable domain, with the rest looked up from reference TRBV7-9 and TRBJ2-2, is DTGVSQNPRHKITKRGQNVTFRCDPISEHNRLYWYRQTLGQGPEFLTYFQNEAQLEKSRLLSDRFSAERPKGSFSTLEIQRTEQGDSAMYLCASSLQYTGELFFGEGSRLTVL.

This rearrangement joins TRBV4-3 to TRBJ2-2, with TRBD2 matching 8 bases. CDR3 length equals 18 residues. The junction had 12 bases not matched to a gene; V was cut back by 2 bases and J by 4 bases. CDR1 is LGHNA, CDR2 YSLEER, per germline. CDR3 protein: CASSQHLPGGRGTGELFF. The CDR3 DNA follows: TGCGCCAGCAGCCAACATCTACCGGGGGGGCGCGGCACCGGGGAGCTGTTTTTT.

The genes are TRBV7-2 and TRBJ2-1; 7 nucleotides line up with TRBD2. This CDR3 comprises 15 residues. The trim removed 1 base at V and 3 bases at J, leaving 3 bases unmatched. Per the germline V gene, CDR1 is SGHTA and CDR2 is FQGNSA. The DNA for the CDR3 is TGTGCCAGCAGCTTAGTGTGGGGGGGCTACAATGAGCAGTTCTTC. Translation: CASSLVWGGYNEQFF.